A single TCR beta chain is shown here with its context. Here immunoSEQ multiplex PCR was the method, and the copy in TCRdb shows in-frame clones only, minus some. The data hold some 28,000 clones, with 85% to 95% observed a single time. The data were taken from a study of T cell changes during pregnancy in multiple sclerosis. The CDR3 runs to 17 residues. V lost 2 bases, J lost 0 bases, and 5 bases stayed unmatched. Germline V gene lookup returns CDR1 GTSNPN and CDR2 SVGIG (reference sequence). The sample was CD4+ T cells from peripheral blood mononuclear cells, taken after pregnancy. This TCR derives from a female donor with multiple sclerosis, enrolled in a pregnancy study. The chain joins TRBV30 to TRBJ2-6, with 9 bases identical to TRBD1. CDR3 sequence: CAWSLTGGYSGANVLTF. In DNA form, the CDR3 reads TGTGCCTGGAGTTTGACAGGGGGTTACTCTGGGGCCAACGTCCTGACTTTC.